Listed here are 29 T cell receptor beta chains from one sample, sequenced in a study of spatial heterogeneity in lung cancer. Study-level points and caveats: Higher tumor mutation counts went along with higher counts of expanded intratumoral alpha and beta TCRs.

The antigens these receptors bind are not known. TCRdb reprocessed the 5' RACE reads via MiXCR and lists one record per CDR3 protein. The repertoire holds more than 700 distinct CDR3 sequences, 30% to 35% seen once, with 28% in the top ten. Time point meaning: sample taken at primary tumor resection. Material: lung tumor tissue, obtained at surgery. These TCRs come from a male donor with early-stage non-small cell lung cancer.

A few counts support this clonotype. The genes are TRBV30 and TRBJ1-2, with TRBD1 matching 10 bases. V was clipped by 3 bases and J by 8 bases; unmatched bases: 6. CDR1 and CDR2 from the germline V gene are GTSNPN and SVGIG (reference sequence). This CDR3 is built from 13 residues. The CDR3 sequence: CAWSRQGAIGYTF. CDR3 DNA: TGTGCCTGGAGCCGACAGGGGGCTATCGGCTACACCTTC.

As for this clonotype: An end of the junction does not agree with germline; a read error may underlie this. The gene calls are TRBV5-1 and TRBJ2-3, with unresolved D. This CDR3 comprises 15 residues. Germline values: CDR1 SGHRS, CDR2 YFSETQ. CDR3 bases: TGCGCCAGCGGCTTAAGTAGGATGTCAGGAGATACGCAGTATTTT. Amino acid sequence: CASGLSRMSGDTQYF.

J is TRBJ2-7 and V is TRBV3-1; 8 nucleotides match TRBD2. Germline V gives CDR1 LGHDT, CDR2 YNNKEL (reference sequence). CDR3 length: 14 residues. The V gene end was trimmed by 4 bases and the J gene end by 3 bases; junction bases not matched to a gene: 5. CDR3 loop: CASSPTSELYEQYF. CDR3 nucleotide sequence: TGTGCCAGCAGCCCGACTAGCGAACTCTACGAGCAGTACTTC.

The J gene is TRBJ2-5, the V gene TRBV7-6; D gene uncertain. CDR3 size: 14 residues. The V end was cut by 3 bases, the J end by 0 bases, with 8 bases between. The germline V gene encodes CDR1 SGHVS and CDR2 FNYEAQ. As DNA, the CDR3 is TGTGCCAGCAGCTTTGAGCAGTACCAAGAGACCCAGTACTTC. The encoded protein is CASSFEQYQETQYF.

The rearrangement joins TRBV20-1 to TRBJ2-1, with TRBD2 identical over 7 bases. This CDR3 region has 13 residues. J gave up 8 bases and V 4 bases, and 8 bases lay outside the gene matches. Germline values: CDR1 DFQATT, CDR2 SNEGSKA (reference sequence). The CDR3 protein is CSAINNAGDEQFF. The CDR3 coding sequence is TGCAGTGCTATAAATAACGCGGGGGATGAGCAGTTCTTC.

The J gene is TRBJ2-7, the V gene TRBV10-2; 15 positions agree with TRBD2. V gave up 6 bases and J gave up 1 base; unmatched junction bases: 7. The CDR3 has 17 amino acids. Per germline, CDR1 WSHSY and CDR2 SAAADI. The CDR3 sequence is CASRAGLAGGPSYEQYF. The CDR3 DNA reads TGCGCCAGCAGAGCTGGACTAGCGGGGGGGCCGTCCTACGAGCAGTACTTC.

The CDR3 loop reads CASSLDGQGRGGYTF. CDR3 nucleotides: TGTGCCAGCAGCTTAGACGGACAGGGAAGAGGAGGCTACACCTTC. The genes are TRBV7-6 and TRBJ1-2; 8 bases line up with TRBD1. The J segment lost 8 bases and the V segment lost 1 base, leaving 9 bases of the junction unmatched. Germline values: CDR1 SGHVS, CDR2 FNYEAQ. This CDR3 region has 15 residues.

This clonotype is termed large (0.1 to 1%). This chain joins TRBV28 and TRBJ2-5; 7 nucleotides match TRBD2. CDR1 is MDHEN, CDR2 SYDVKM, per germline. The CDR3 is 13 residues long. Trimming took 9 bases from V and 1 from J; bases not matched to a gene: 5. The DNA for the CDR3 is TGTGCCAGTGTAACTAGCGCCCAAGAGACCCAGTACTTC. It codes for CASVTSAQETQYF.

This clonotype has more than one count but fewer than ten. The J gene is TRBJ1-4, the V gene TRBV10-3, with D uncertain. The CDR3 loop spans 13 amino acids. Germline CDR1 ENHRY, CDR2 SYGVKD. V lost 4 bases and J lost 7, with 10 bases in between. The CDR3 DNA sequence: TGTGCCATCAGTGTGGGGTTAATTGAAAAACTGTTTTTT. As protein: CAISVGLIEKLFF.

This clonotype qualifies as large. The CDR3 protein is CASSIGTSGDYEQYF. The CDR3, as DNA: TGCGCCAGCAGCATCGGGACTAGCGGGGACTACGAGCAGTACTTC. This chain uses TRBV5-1 with TRBJ2-7; 13 nucleotides match TRBD2. V lost 4 bases to trimming and J lost 3 bases; unmatched junction nucleotides: 4. Germline V gene sequence: CDR1 SGHRS, CDR2 YFSETQ. CDR3 length: 15 amino acids.

In this sample, this clonotype is medium-sized. This sequence joins TRBV27 and TRBJ1-1, with TRBD1 matching over 7 bases. In germline, CDR1 is MNHEY, CDR2 SMNVEV (reference sequence). Germline trimming cut 2 bases from V and 3 bases from J; bases unmatched to any gene: 3. This CDR3 has 14 amino acids. The CDR3 nucleotides are TGTGCCAGCAGTTTACGGCAGGGGGACACTGAAGCTTTCTTT. Its protein is CASSLRQGDTEAFF.

Only a few counts were recorded for this clonotype. V usage is TRBV11-2 and J usage is TRBJ1-6, with 8 nucleotides matching TRBD1. V gave up 4 bases and J gave up 8 bases; unmatched junction bases: 1. The CDR3 totals 13 residues. Germline lookup yields CDR1 SGHAT and CDR2 FQNNGV. CDR3 in amino acids: CASSSDRDSPLHF. In DNA form, the CDR3 reads TGTGCCAGCAGCTCGGACAGGGATTCACCCCTCCACTTT.

This clonotype has a handful of counts. This rearrangement joins TRBV7-8 to TRBJ2-7; D may be TRBD2 (5 bases). Per germline, CDR1 SGHVS and CDR2 FQNEAQ. The CDR3 covers 16 residues. V dropped 1 base and J dropped 0 bases, with 13 bases sitting between them. CDR3 amino acids: CASSLDTGSTSYEQYF. The CDR3 DNA sequence: TGTGCCAGCAGCTTAGATACGGGGTCTACCTCCTACGAGCAGTACTTC.

CDR3 sequence reads: CASSQDGGSYGYTF. In DNA form, the CDR3 reads TGTGCCAGCAGCCAAGATGGGGGGTCCTATGGCTACACCTTC. The chain joins TRBV14 to TRBJ1-2, with D perhaps TRBD1 (5 bases). Germline V gene lookup returns CDR1 SGHDN and CDR2 FVKESK. The CDR3 covers 14 residues. Trimming removed 0 bases at V and 4 bases at J, with 9 bases between.

In its sample, this clonotype was seen a few times. The chain couples TRBV5-1 to TRBJ2-1, with no clear D. V shed 0 bases and J shed 0 bases, with 7 bases lying between them. Germline lookup yields CDR1 SGHRS and CDR2 YFSETQ. The CDR3 loop spans 15 amino acids. The CDR3 is CASSLDGPSYNEQFF. The CDR3 DNA follows: TGCGCCAGCAGCTTGGACGGGCCCTCCTACAATGAGCAGTTCTTC.

This chain joins TRBV28 and TRBJ2-1, with D perhaps TRBD2 (5 bases). V lost 3 bases and J lost 7, with 25 bases in between. Germline values: CDR1 MDHEN, CDR2 SYDVKM. This CDR3 region has 18 residues. The CDR3 nucleotides read TGTGCCAGCAGTTTCCCACCAGCCCGGACTGGGTTGGTGAATGAGCAGTTCTTC. Translation gives CASSFPPARTGLVNEQFF. Full variable domain (missing parts from reference TRBV28 and TRBJ2-1): DVKVTQSSRYLVKRTGEKVFLECVQDMDHENMFWYRQDPGLGLRLIYFSYDVKMKEKGDIPEGYSVSREKKERFSLILESASTNQTSMYLCASSFPPARTGLVNEQFFGPGTRLTVL.

The chain couples TRBV19 to TRBJ1-5; weak D call: TRBD1 (5 bases). Trimming cost V 7 bases and J 0 bases, with 13 bases left between them. The CDR3 extends over 15 amino acids. The germline V gene has CDR1 LNHDA and CDR2 SQIVND (reference sequence). CDR3 loop: CASTPGLYSNQPQHF. The CDR3 DNA follows: TGTGCCAGTACTCCGGGACTTTATAGCAATCAGCCCCAGCATTTT.

By proportion, this clonotype is large (0.1 to 1%). V is TRBV18 and J is TRBJ2-2; no reliable D call. The V end lost 0 bases, the J end lost 7 bases, and 6 bases lay between the germline ends. From germline, CDR1 is KGHSH and CDR2 LQKENI. The CDR3 is 13 residues long. The chain's CDR3 is CASSPPSGGELFF. The CDR3 DNA reads TGTGCCAGCTCACCACCGTCGGGCGGGGAGCTGTTTTTT.

In this sample, this clonotype is large. V is TRBV20-1 and J is TRBJ2-7, with TRBD1 matching over 8 bases. In germline, CDR1 is DFQATT, CDR2 SNEGSKA (reference sequence). The ends lost 0 bases at V and 0 bases at J; junction bases unmatched: 10. The CDR3 has 17 amino acids. The CDR3 coding sequence is TGCAGTGCTAGAGATTACTCCAGACAGGGGAGCTCCTACGAGCAGTACTTC. Translating it yields CSARDYSRQGSSYEQYF.

This clonotype was detected only a few times. The V call is TRBV6-2 or TRBV6-3, the J call TRBJ2-7; D ambiguous. The V gene lost 2 bases and the J gene lost 0 bases, with 11 bases spanning the gap. The CDR3 totals 15 residues. In germline, CDR1 is MNHEY, CDR2 SVGEGT. CDR3 nucleotide sequence: TGTGCCAGCAGTTACGGGCTTGGAATCTCCTACGAGCAGTACTTC. Protein product: CASSYGLGISYEQYF.

By its share, this clonotype is large (0.1 to 1%). This chain uses TRBV7-3 with TRBJ1-1, with a possible D match to TRBD1 (5 bases). The CDR3 has 13 amino acids. From germline, CDR1 is SGHTA and CDR2 FQGTGA. The germline V and J ends were trimmed by 5 bases and 2 bases, with 9 bases remaining between them. DNA of the CDR3: TGTGCCAGCAGCCCAGGGTCTAACACTGAAGCTTTCTTT. This sequence encodes CASSPGSNTEAFF.

The chain carries TRBV2 and TRBJ2-1; 10 bases agree with TRBD1. In germline, CDR1 is SNHLY, CDR2 FYNNEI. Trimming at V came to 5 bases and at J to 2 bases, leaving 6 bases not matched to a gene. The CDR3 spans 16 residues. CDR3 nucleotide sequence: TGTGCCAGCAGTCCGGCTGGGACAGGGGCCTACAATGAGCAGTTCTTC. As protein: CASSPAGTGAYNEQFF.

The rearrangement links TRBV20-1 to TRBJ1-6, with D perhaps matching TRBD1 (5 bases). Per germline, CDR1 DFQATT and CDR2 SNEGSKA (reference sequence). The CDR3 has 18 amino acids. V gave up 4 bases and J gave up 0 bases, with 19 bases separating them. The CDR3 bases are TGCAGTGCTAAAAAACCCACGGGGGGAAGCTCCTATAATTCACCCCTCCACTTT. This translates into CSAKKPTGGSSYNSPLHF.

In its sample, this clonotype was seen once. The chain couples TRBV10-1 to TRBJ1-5; 7 nucleotides align to TRBD1. Trimming took 2 bases from V and 4 from J; bases not matched to a gene: 8. Per germline, CDR1 WNHNN and CDR2 SYGVQD (reference sequence). CDR3 length: 16 residues. As DNA, the CDR3 is TGCGCCAGCAGTGAGCCGAACAGGGGAACGAATCAGCCCCAGCATTTT. It specifies CASSEPNRGTNQPQHF.

This clonotype was seen more than once but under ten times. The genes are TRBV7-9 and TRBJ1-6, with D hard to call. Germline CDR1 reads SEHNR; CDR2 reads FQNEAQ (reference sequence). The CDR3 loop spans 12 amino acids. V was cut by 1 base and J by 7 bases, with 2 bases left in between. CDR3 amino acids: CASSLGNSPLHF. DNA for the CDR3: TGTGCCAGCAGCTTAGGGAATTCACCCCTCCACTTT.

This clonotype showed up just a few times. This sequence joins TRBV5-1 and TRBJ2-1; TRBD2 aligns across 8 bases. V lost 4 bases to trimming and J lost 7 bases; unmatched junction nucleotides: 16. Germline V gene lookup returns CDR1 SGHRS and CDR2 YFSETQ. This CDR3 is built from 17 residues. The CDR3 protein is CASSHLSRGGAKNEQFF. The CDR3 DNA reads TGCGCCAGCAGCCACCTCTCTCGGGGGGGGGCCAAGAATGAGCAGTTCTTC.

This clonotype is labeled as medium-sized (0.01 to 0.1%). The chain joins TRBV5-5 to TRBJ1-1; unclear D gene. Trimming removed 0 bases from V and 0 bases from J, with 12 bases in between. The CDR3 is 16 residues long. CDR1 and CDR2 from the germline V gene are SGHKS and YYEKEE (reference sequence). As DNA, the CDR3 is TGTGCCAGCAGCTTGGGTACAGCTCGGATGAACACTGAAGCTTTCTTT. Protein sequence: CASSLGTARMNTEAFF.

This chain uses TRBV20-1 with TRBJ1-2, with a weak D call TRBD1 (5 bases). The CDR3 runs 13 residues. CDR1 DFQATT and CDR2 SNEGSKA come from the germline V gene (reference sequence). V was pared by 6 bases and J by 5 bases, with 16 bases between. As DNA, the CDR3 is TGCAGTGCCTGGACCAGCAAGGGGTATGGCTACACCTTC. Its protein product is CSAWTSKGYGYTF.

This clonotype was seen only a few times. CDR3 sequence reads: CAISESSYTGELFF. The CDR3 nucleotides read TGTGCCATCAGTGAGTCAAGCTACACCGGGGAGCTGTTTTTT. The chain links TRBV10-3 to TRBJ2-2; D not resolved. CDR3 length: 14 amino acids. V was cut by 0 bases and J by 3 bases, with 5 bases left in between. The V gene's germline CDR1 is ENHRY and CDR2 SYGVKD.